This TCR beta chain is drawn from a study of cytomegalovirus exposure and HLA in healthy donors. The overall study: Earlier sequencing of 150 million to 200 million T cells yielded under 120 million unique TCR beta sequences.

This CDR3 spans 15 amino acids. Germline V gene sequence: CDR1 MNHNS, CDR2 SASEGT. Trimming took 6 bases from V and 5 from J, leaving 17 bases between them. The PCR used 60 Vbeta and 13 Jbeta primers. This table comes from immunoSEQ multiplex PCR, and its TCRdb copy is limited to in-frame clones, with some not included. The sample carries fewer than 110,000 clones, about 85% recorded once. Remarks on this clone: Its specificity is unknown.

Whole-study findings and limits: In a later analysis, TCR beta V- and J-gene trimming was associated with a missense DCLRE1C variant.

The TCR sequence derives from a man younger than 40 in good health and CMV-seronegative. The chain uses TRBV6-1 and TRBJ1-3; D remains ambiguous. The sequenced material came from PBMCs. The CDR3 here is CASSRTRYDRNTIYF. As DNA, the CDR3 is TGTGCCAGCAGCCGAACCCGTTACGACAGAAACACCATATATTTT.